This is a list of T cell receptor beta chains from one sample in a study of T cells after yellow fever vaccination. TCRdb ran MiXCR on the 5' RACE reads and lists one entry per CDR3 protein. The data show 300,000 or so distinct CDR3 sequences, around 13% seen once. The sequencing used CD4+ T cells sorted from PBMCs, collected 45 days after the yellow fever booster vaccination. These receptors were obtained from a man aged 25-45 years who received the YFV17D yellow fever vaccine. CDR3s include the opening cysteine and the closing phenylalanine or tryptophan. Each record gives: V gene, J gene, CDR3 protein.

>TRBV5-1|TRBJ2-7
CASSSFGGGGLDYEQYF
>TRBV24-1|TRBJ2-2
CATSDGAAPGELFF
>TRBV29-1|TRBJ2-1
CSGRLRGDLEQFF
>TRBV20-1|TRBJ2-5
CSAASVIQETQYF
>TRBV7-9|TRBJ2-5
CASSLAVKVQETQYF
>TRBV3-1|TRBJ2-1
CASSQELAGNTYNEQFF
>TRBV7-8|TRBJ2-3
CASSSRGESTYF
>TRBV7-2|TRBJ2-7
CAREGNGRGYEQYF
>TRBV4-2|TRBJ2-1
CASSQDRDYNEQFF
>TRBV5-1|TRBJ2-3
CASSTGTSGSVTQYF
>TRBV5-1|TRBJ2-1
CASSLTSGSNEQFF
>TRBV20-1|TRBJ2-3
CSGKVGQATDTQYF
>TRBV7-9|TRBJ2-3
CASGHTSGSLDTQYF
>TRBV24-1|TRBJ2-1
CATSAGLAGGGNEQFF
>TRBV18|TRBJ2-7
CASSRGTGPSYEQYF
>TRBV28|TRBJ2-1
CASSLPVLGGDEQFF
>TRBV10-2|TRBJ2-4
CASRRAGEAKNIQYF
>TRBV5-5|TRBJ2-5
CASSFRVQETQYF
>TRBV6-1|TRBJ2-7
CASSRDSNSYEQYF
>TRBV3-1|TRBJ1-5
CASSQTGGAGQPQHF
>TRBV11-2|TRBJ2-7
CASSFEGQVKYF
>TRBV12-3/TRBV12-4|TRBJ2-7
CASNLGYQAAEQYF
>TRBV20-1|TRBJ2-3
CSAGPAVEADTQYF
>TRBV7-9|TRBJ2-1
CASSFREQGQGNEQFF
>TRBV20-1|TRBJ2-4
CSAKGLAGLVSKNIQYF
>TRBV6-2/TRBV6-3|TRBJ2-1
CASRPHSSISYNEQFF
>TRBV30|TRBJ2-7
CAWGSVSQYF
>TRBV3-1|TRBJ2-2
CASSRQVMGGGELFF